Listed below are T cell receptor beta chains from one sample, sequenced in a study of beta chain features in type 1 diabetes. Clones were read by immunoSEQ multiplex PCR, and TCRdb kept only the in-frame ones, dropping some. This sample yields about 350,000 clones, of which roughly 21% are seen a single time; under 0.055% belongs to the top ten. The source material was naive CD4+ T cells from blood. All receptors come from a woman between 18 and 29 years old in good health. Each CDR3 is given with its conserved first and last residue. A D gene is named only where the DNA matches it firmly. Some rows mark clone size as missing; the rest say once, few, many or name a class of expanded clone.

.	TRBJ2-1	.	14	TRBV15	TGTGCCACCAGCAGACAGGAGGCATCCAATGAGCAGTTCTTC	CATSRQEASNEQFF
few	TRBJ2-1	TRBD2	16	TRBV29-1	TGCAGCGTTGAGGGACCGACTAGCGGGAGAACCGATGAGCAGTTCTTC	CSVEGPTSGRTDEQFF
many	TRBJ2-7	TRBD1	15	TRBV12-5	TGTGCTAGTGGTTTGGGCGGGACAGGGGGGTACGAGCAGTACTTC	CASGLGGTGGYEQYF
few	TRBJ2-1	TRBD1	13	TRBV12-5	TGTGCTAGTGGTTTGGGGGCAGGGGGTGAGCAGTTCTTC	CASGLGAGGEQFF
.	TRBJ2-3	TRBD2	15	TRBV11-1	TGTGCCAGCAGCCCGCTAGCGGGGGTTACAGATACGCAGTATTTT	CASSPLAGVTDTQYF
.	TRBJ2-1	.	15	TRBV7-9	TGTGCCAGCAGCCCAGGAGGCTCCCGAGGGCATGAGCAGTTCTTC	CASSPGGSRGHEQFF
few	TRBJ2-2	.	14	TRBV29-1	TGCAGCGTTGAGGGCAGATCGAACACCGGGGAGCTGTTTTTT	CSVEGRSNTGELFF
.	TRBJ2-5	TRBD2	14	TRBV6-1	TGTGCCAGCAACCTAGCGGGAGGGCCGAAGACCCAGTACTTC	CASNLAGGPKTQYF
.	TRBJ2-5	.	14	TRBV9	TGTGCCAGCAGCGGGTTTCAGGGGCACGAGACCCAGTACTTC	CASSGFQGHETQYF
.	TRBJ1-5	.	19	TRBV27	.	CASSPQGTVSTLGMQPQHF
.	TRBJ1-1	.	12	TRBV30	TGTGCCTGCCAATCCCAGGGTTTTGAAGCTTTCTTT	CACQSQGFEAFF
.	TRBJ2-3	TRBD2	16	TRBV10-3	TGTGCCATCAGTGATGGGACTAGCGGAAGCACAGATACGCAGTATTTT	CAISDGTSGSTDTQYF
.	TRBJ2-3	.	12	TRBV30	TGTGCCTGGAGTACGGGGGCAGATACGCAGTATTTT	CAWSTGADTQYF
few	TRBJ2-5	TRBD2	16	TRBV19	TGTGCCAGTACTCGTAGCGGGAGGGCCAACCAAGAGACCCAGTACTTC	CASTRSGRANQETQYF
few	TRBJ1-2	TRBD1	16	TRBV5-1	TGCGCCAGCAGCTTGACCGGGACAGGGGGCGACTATGGCTACACCTTC	CASSLTGTGGDYGYTF
.	TRBJ2-7	.	11	TRBV30	TGTGCCTGGAGTCCAGACAACGAGCAGTACTTC	CAWSPDNEQYF
.	TRBJ1-1	TRBD1	14	TRBV18	TGTGCCAGCCTACGGGACAGCATGAACACTGAAGCTTTCTTT	CASLRDSMNTEAFF
few	TRBJ2-7	.	14	TRBV28	TGTGCCAGCATCACCGGTCAGGGAACCTACGAGCAGTACTTC	CASITGQGTYEQYF
.	TRBJ2-7	.	16	TRBV18	TGTGCCAGCTCCCCATTCGACAGCCCACGTGGCTACGAGCAGTACTTC	CASSPFDSPRGYEQYF
.	TRBJ2-2	TRBD1	14	TRBV5-1	TGCGCCAGCAGCTGGGGACAGGGAACCGGGGAGCTGTTTTTT	CASSWGQGTGELFF
few	TRBJ2-2	TRBD1	16	TRBV5-4	TGTGCCAGCAGCCTGGGACAGTATCGTTCCACCGGGGAGCTGTTTTTT	CASSLGQYRSTGELFF
.	TRBJ2-7	TRBD2	15	TRBV2	TGTGCCAGCAGTACCGGGATGGGAGGGAGTCGCGAGCAGTACTTC	CASSTGMGGSREQYF
few	TRBJ2-7	.	15	TRBV11-2	TGTGCCAGCAGCTTAGTTGGCGGGATCTCCTACGAGCAGTACTTC	CASSLVGGISYEQYF
.	TRBJ2-2	.	15	TRBV5-4	TGTGCCAGCAGCCATGTCCTAGGGGACACCGGGGAGCTGTTTTTT	CASSHVLGDTGELFF
.	TRBJ2-1	TRBD2	14	TRBV7-9	TGTGCCAGCAGCAAGACTAGCGGGAGCAATGAGCAGTTCTTC	CASSKTSGSNEQFF
.	TRBJ1-1	TRBD1	15	TRBV6-6	TGTGCCAGCCGCGGAGGGACAGGGAAGGAGGCTGAAGCTTTCTTT	CASRGGTGKEAEAFF